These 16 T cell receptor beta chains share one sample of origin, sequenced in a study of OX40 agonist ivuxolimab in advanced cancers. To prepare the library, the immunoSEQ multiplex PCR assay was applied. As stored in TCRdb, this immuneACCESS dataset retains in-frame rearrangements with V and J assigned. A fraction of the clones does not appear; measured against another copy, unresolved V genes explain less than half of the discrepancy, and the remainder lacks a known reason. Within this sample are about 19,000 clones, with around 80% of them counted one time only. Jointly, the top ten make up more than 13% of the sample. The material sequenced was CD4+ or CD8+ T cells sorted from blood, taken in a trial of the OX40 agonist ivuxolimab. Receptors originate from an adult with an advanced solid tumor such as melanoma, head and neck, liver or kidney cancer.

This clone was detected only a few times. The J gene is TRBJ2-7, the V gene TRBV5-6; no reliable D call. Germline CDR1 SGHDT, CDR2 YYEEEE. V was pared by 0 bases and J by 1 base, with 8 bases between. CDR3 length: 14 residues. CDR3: CASSLDLTSYEQYF. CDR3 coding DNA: TGTGCCAGCAGCTTGGACTTGACTTCCTACGAGCAGTACTTC.

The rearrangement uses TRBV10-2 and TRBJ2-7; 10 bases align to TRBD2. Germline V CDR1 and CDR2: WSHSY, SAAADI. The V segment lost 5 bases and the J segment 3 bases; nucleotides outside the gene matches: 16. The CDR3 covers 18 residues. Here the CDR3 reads CASSLLAGGPLGGYEQYF. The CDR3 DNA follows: TGCGCCAGCAGTCTGTTAGCGGGAGGCCCCCTGGGGGGCTACGAGCAGTACTTC.

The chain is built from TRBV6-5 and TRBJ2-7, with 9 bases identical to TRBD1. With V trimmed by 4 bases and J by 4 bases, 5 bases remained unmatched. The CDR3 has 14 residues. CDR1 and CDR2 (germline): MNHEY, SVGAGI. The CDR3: CASSLRQGGYEQYF. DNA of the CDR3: TGTGCCAGCAGTTTACGACAGGGGGGGTACGAGCAGTACTTC.

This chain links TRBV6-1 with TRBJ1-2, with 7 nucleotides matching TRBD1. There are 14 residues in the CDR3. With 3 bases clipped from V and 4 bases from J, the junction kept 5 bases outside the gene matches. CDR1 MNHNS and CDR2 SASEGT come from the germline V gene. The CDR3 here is CASSEDRFFYGYTF. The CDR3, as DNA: TGTGCCAGCAGTGAGGACAGGTTCTTCTATGGCTACACCTTC.

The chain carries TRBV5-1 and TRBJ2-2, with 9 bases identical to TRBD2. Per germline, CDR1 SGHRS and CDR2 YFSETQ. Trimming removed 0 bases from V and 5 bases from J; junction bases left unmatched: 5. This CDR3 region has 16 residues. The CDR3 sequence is CASSLVSGSGTGELFF. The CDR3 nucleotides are TGCGCCAGCAGCTTGGTTAGCGGGAGCGGAACCGGGGAGCTGTTTTTT.

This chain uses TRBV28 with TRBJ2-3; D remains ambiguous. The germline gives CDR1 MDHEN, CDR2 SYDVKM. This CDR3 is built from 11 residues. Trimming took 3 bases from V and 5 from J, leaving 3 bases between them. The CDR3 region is CASSLGDTQYF. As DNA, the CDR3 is TGTGCCAGCAGTTTGGGAGATACGCAGTATTTT.

CDR3 DNA: TGTGCCAGCAGTGAAGGATCGGGGGATCATTCACCCCTCCACTTT. Its translation is CASSEGSGDHSPLHF. The chain uses TRBV6-1 and TRBJ1-6; D is perhaps TRBD1 (5 bases). V was clipped by 1 base and J by 8 bases, with 12 bases between them. The CDR3 loop spans 15 amino acids. Per germline, CDR1 MNHNS and CDR2 SASEGT.

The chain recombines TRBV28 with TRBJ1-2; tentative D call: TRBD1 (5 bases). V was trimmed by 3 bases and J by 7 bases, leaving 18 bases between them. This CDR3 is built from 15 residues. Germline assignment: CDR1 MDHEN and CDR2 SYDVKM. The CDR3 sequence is CASSFRTQGSGGYTF. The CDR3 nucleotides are TGTGCCAGCAGTTTCCGCACTCAGGGAAGCGGTGGCTACACCTTC.

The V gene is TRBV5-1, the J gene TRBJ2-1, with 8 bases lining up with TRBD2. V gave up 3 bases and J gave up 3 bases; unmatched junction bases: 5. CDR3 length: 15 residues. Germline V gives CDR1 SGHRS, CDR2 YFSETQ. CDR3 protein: CASSWTSTNYNEQFF. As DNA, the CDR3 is TGCGCCAGCAGCTGGACTAGCACCAACTACAATGAGCAGTTCTTC.

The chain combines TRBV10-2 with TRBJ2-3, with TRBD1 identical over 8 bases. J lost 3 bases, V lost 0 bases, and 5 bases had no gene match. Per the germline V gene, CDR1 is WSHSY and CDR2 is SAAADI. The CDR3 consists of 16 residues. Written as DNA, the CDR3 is TGCGCCAGCAGTGAGTCGACAGGGGCGGGGACAGATACGCAGTATTTT. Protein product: CASSESTGAGTDTQYF.

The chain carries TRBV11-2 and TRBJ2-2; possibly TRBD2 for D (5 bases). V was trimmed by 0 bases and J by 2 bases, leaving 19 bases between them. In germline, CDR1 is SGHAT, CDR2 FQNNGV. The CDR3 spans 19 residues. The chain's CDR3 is CASSLDLVAASINTGELFF. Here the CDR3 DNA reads TGTGCCAGCAGCTTAGATTTAGTCGCGGCTAGCATCAACACCGGGGAGCTGTTTTTT.

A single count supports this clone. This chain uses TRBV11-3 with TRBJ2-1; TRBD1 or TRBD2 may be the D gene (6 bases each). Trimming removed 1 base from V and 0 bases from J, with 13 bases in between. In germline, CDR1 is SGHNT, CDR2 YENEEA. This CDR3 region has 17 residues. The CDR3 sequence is CASSLGGAGISYNEQFF. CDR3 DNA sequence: TGTGCCAGCAGCTTAGGGGGGGCAGGGATCTCCTACAATGAGCAGTTCTTC.

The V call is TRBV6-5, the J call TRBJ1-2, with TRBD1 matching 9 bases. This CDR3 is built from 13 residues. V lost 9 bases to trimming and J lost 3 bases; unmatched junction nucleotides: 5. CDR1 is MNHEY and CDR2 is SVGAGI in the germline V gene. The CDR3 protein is CASKQGAHYGYTF. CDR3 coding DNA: TGTGCCAGTAAACAGGGGGCTCACTATGGCTACACCTTC.

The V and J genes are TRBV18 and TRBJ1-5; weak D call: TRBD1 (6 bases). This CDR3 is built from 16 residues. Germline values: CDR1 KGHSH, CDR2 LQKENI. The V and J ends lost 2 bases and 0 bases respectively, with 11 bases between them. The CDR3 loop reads CASSPTTGNSNQPQHF. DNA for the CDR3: TGTGCCAGCTCACCAACGACAGGTAATAGCAATCAGCCCCAGCATTTT.

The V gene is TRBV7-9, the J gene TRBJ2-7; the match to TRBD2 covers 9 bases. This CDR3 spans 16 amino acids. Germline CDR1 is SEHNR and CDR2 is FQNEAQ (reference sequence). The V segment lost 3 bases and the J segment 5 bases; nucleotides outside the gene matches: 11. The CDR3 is CASSLGLAGKVDEQYF. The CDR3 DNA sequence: TGTGCCAGCAGCTTGGGCCTAGCGGGAAAGGTGGACGAGCAGTACTTC.

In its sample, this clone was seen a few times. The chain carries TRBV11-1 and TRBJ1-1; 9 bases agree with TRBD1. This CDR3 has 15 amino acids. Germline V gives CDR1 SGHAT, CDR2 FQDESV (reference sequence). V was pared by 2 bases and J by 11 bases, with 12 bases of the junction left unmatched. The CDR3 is CASSLTENRGRTAFF. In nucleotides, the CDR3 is TGTGCCAGCAGCTTAACGGAGAACAGGGGGCGAACTGCTTTCTTT.